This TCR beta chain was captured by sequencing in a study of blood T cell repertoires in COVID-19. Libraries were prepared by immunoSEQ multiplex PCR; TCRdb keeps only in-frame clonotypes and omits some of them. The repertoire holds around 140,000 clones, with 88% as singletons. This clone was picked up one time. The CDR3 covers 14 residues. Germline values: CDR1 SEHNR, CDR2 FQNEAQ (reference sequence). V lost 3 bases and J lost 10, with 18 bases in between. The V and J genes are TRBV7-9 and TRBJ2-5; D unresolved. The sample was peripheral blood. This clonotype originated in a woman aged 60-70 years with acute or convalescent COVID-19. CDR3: CASSFEELSMIQYF. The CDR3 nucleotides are TGTGCCAGCAGCTTCGAGGAACTCAGCATGATCCAGTACTTC.